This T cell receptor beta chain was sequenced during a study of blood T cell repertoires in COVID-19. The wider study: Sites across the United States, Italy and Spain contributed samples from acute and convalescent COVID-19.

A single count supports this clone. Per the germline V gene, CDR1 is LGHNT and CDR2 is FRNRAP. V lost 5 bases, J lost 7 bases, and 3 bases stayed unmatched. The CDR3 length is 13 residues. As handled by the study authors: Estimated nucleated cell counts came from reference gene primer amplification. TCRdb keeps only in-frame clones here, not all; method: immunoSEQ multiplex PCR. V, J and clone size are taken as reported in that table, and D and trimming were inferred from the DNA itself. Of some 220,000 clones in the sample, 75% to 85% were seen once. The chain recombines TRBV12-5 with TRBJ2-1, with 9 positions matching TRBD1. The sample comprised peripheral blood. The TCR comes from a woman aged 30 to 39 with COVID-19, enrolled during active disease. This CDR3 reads CASGPDRGNEQFF. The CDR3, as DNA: TGTGCTAGTGGTCCGGACAGGGGAAATGAGCAGTTCTTC.